These 23 T cell receptor beta chains came from one sample sequenced in a study of blood T cell repertoires in COVID-19. Method: immunoSEQ multiplex PCR; TCRdb's copy keeps in-frame clones and lacks some. The sample has 450,000 to 500,000 clones; around 87% are singletons. The sequencing sample was made of PBMCs or T cells enriched from blood (not recorded which). These receptors were taken from a woman between 18 and 29 years old who had recovered from COVID-19.

The chain couples TRBV9 to TRBJ2-3, with 10 nucleotides matching TRBD2. V trimming: 3 bases; J trimming: 11 bases; junction bases outside the gene matches: 6. CDR1 and CDR2 (germline): SGDLS, YYNGEE. This CDR3 comprises 13 residues. In DNA, the CDR3 is TGTGCCAGCAGCGGGTCTAGCGGGGGTATGCAGTATTTT. Translation: CASSGSSGGMQYF. Full variable domain (outside the CDR3, taken from reference TRBV9 and TRBJ2-3): DSGVTQTPKHLITATGQRVTLRCSPRSGDLSVYWYQQSLDQGLQFLIQYYNGEERAKGNILERFSAQQFPDLHSELNLSSLELGDSALYFCASSGSSGGMQYFGPGTRLTVL.

The rearrangement links TRBV28 to TRBJ1-6; 7 bases match TRBD1. Germline loops: CDR1 MDHEN, CDR2 SYDVKM. The J segment lost 9 bases and the V segment lost 6 bases, leaving 14 bases of the junction unmatched. The CDR3 extends over 16 amino acids. The CDR3 region has the DNA TGTGCCAGCAGAGTGACTAGGGGGACAGAGTTTTCACCCCTCCACTTT. Its translation: CASRVTRGTEFSPLHF.

The chain recombines TRBV2 with TRBJ1-1, with a tentative D call TRBD1 (6 bases). The CDR3 totals 15 residues. Germline values: CDR1 SNHLY, CDR2 FYNNEI. The germline V and J ends were trimmed by 6 bases and 2 bases, with 16 bases remaining between them. The CDR3 is CASRLRGGGNTEAFF. CDR3 nucleotides: TGTGCCAGCAGGCTCCGGGGAGGGGGTAACACTGAAGCTTTCTTT.

This rearrangement joins TRBV9 to TRBJ2-3, with 12 bases aligning to TRBD2. This CDR3 comprises 16 residues. The J segment lost 8 bases and the V segment lost 0 bases, leaving 7 bases of the junction unmatched. Germline CDR1 SGDLS, CDR2 YYNGEE. Written as DNA, the CDR3 is TGTGCCAGCAGCGTAGAGCCTAGCGGGGGGGTAGGTACGCAGTATTTT. This encodes CASSVEPSGGVGTQYF.

V and J are TRBV28 and TRBJ1-6; 7 nucleotides agree with TRBD1. This CDR3 comprises 13 residues. V was clipped by 5 bases and J by 7 bases; unmatched bases: 2. Germline CDR1 MDHEN, CDR2 SYDVKM. CDR3 DNA: TGTGCCAGCAGTGGGGACAGCAATTCACCCCTCCACTTT. This encodes CASSGDSNSPLHF. The whole variable domain, filled in from reference TRBV28 and TRBJ1-6, reads DVKVTQSSRYLVKRTGEKVFLECVQDMDHENMFWYRQDPGLGLRLIYFSYDVKMKEKGDIPEGYSVSREKKERFSLILESASTNQTSMYLCASSGDSNSPLHFGNGTRLTVT.

This clone appeared a single time. This same CDR3 is encoded by further DNA sequences in the sample. The CDR3 loop reads CASSIGGQPSGANVLTF. The CDR3 nucleotides read TGTGCCAGTAGTATTGGGGGACAACCCTCTGGGGCCAACGTCCTGACTTTC. The chain recombines TRBV19 with TRBJ2-6; possibly TRBD1 for D (6 bases). Trimming took off 3 bases at V and 0 bases at J, with 12 bases between the two ends. The CDR3 runs 17 residues. Germline CDR1 and CDR2: LNHDA and SQIVND (reference sequence). Supplemented by reference TRBV19 and TRBJ2-6, the full variable domain reads DGGITQSPKYLFRKEGQNVTLSCEQNLNHDAMYWYRQDPGQGLRLIYYSQIVNDFQKGDIAEGYSVSREKKESFPLTVTSAQKNPTAFYLCASSIGGQPSGANVLTFGAGSRLTVL.

The chain is built from TRBV6-5 and TRBJ1-2, with a tentative D call TRBD1 (6 bases). CDR1 and CDR2 from the germline V gene are MNHEY and SVGAGI. The V end lost 8 bases, the J end lost 8 bases, and 12 bases lay between the germline ends. The CDR3 is made up of 11 amino acids. The CDR3 region is CASGGGQGYTF. CDR3 coding DNA: TGTGCCAGCGGGGGGGGGCAAGGCTACACCTTC.

The chain employs TRBV6-1 and TRBJ2-1; 9 nucleotides line up with TRBD1. Per the germline V gene, CDR1 is MNHNS and CDR2 is SASEGT. The ends lost 3 bases at V and 9 bases at J; junction bases unmatched: 6. The CDR3 runs to 14 residues. CDR3: CASSEGQGQGEQFF. DNA of the CDR3: TGTGCCAGCAGTGAGGGACAGGGTCAGGGTGAGCAGTTCTTC.

J is TRBJ2-5 and V is TRBV7-2; 10 positions match TRBD2. The J segment lost 3 bases and the V segment lost 3 bases, leaving 7 bases of the junction unmatched. Germline CDR1 SGHTA, CDR2 FQGNSA. The CDR3 runs to 16 residues. The CDR3 sequence: CASSFQRGGPEETQYF. CDR3 bases: TGTGCCAGCAGCTTTCAGCGGGGGGGCCCAGAAGAGACCCAGTACTTC. Full variable domain (outside the CDR3, taken from reference TRBV7-2 and TRBJ2-5): GAGVSQSPSNKVTEKGKDVELRCDPISGHTALYWYRQSLGQGLEFLIYFQGNSAPDKSGLPSDRFSAERTGGSVSTLTIQRTQQEDSAVYLCASSFQRGGPEETQYFGPGTRLLVL.

The rearrangement joins TRBV2 to TRBJ1-4; TRBD1 matches 8 bases. The CDR3 contains 15 residues. With 6 bases clipped from V and 3 bases from J, the junction kept 6 bases outside the gene matches. Germline CDR1 is SNHLY and CDR2 is FYNNEI. In DNA, the CDR3 is TGTGCCAGCAGGGACAGGGTTGCGCCTAATGAAAAACTGTTTTTT. Protein: CASRDRVAPNEKLFF.

The rearrangement uses TRBV5-4 and TRBJ1-1; possible D gene TRBD1, 5 bases. The CDR3 is 15 residues long. Trimming took off 4 bases at V and 3 bases at J, with 16 bases between the two ends. CDR1 is SGHNT, CDR2 YYREEE, per germline (reference sequence). CDR3 DNA: TGTGCCAGCAGCCCGCGGGGGACTCTTCACACTGAAGCTTTCTTT. Translating it yields CASSPRGTLHTEAFF.

The rearrangement links TRBV5-1 to TRBJ2-2; TRBD1 might be the D (6 bases). There are 16 residues in the CDR3. CDR1 is SGHRS, CDR2 YFSETQ, per germline. Trimming stripped 7 bases from V and 6 bases from J, with 22 bases between. CDR3 coding DNA: TGCGCCAGCGGCGCATCCGGGACACTAGAGGCCGGGGAGCTGTTTTTT. Amino acids: CASGASGTLEAGELFF.

The V gene is TRBV6-6, the J gene TRBJ1-5, with D tentatively TRBD1 (5 bases). Germline CDR1 MNHNY, CDR2 SVGAGI (reference sequence). V was trimmed by 2 bases and J by 5 bases, leaving 16 bases between them. The CDR3 runs 16 residues. CDR3 in amino acids: CASSYQPTGGDQPQHF. For the CDR3, the DNA is TGTGCCAGCAGTTACCAGCCTACCGGGGGGGATCAGCCCCAGCATTTT.

This rearrangement joins TRBV28 to TRBJ1-2, with 7 bases matching TRBD1. V lost 5 bases, J lost 4 bases, and 10 bases stayed unmatched. Germline V gene lookup returns CDR1 MDHEN and CDR2 SYDVKM. The CDR3 spans 15 residues. The CDR3 region has the DNA TGTGCCAGCAGTCCCCCTAGGGGGACAGCCTATGGCTACACCTTC. Its translation is CASSPPRGTAYGYTF.

The chain joins TRBV30 to TRBJ1-1, with 7 bases lining up with TRBD1. V dropped 1 base and J dropped 7; count of bases not matched to a gene: 9. This CDR3 is built from 14 residues. CDR1 GTSNPN and CDR2 SVGIG come from the germline V gene (reference sequence). The CDR3 DNA reads TGTGCCTGGAGTGGATTTTACGGGACAGTTGAAGCTTTCTTT. It specifies CAWSGFYGTVEAFF.

This chain links TRBV19 with TRBJ1-5; 7 bases line up with TRBD1. Germline V gene sequence: CDR1 LNHDA, CDR2 SQIVND (reference sequence). Trimming removed 5 bases from V and 9 bases from J; junction bases left unmatched: 13. The CDR3 contains 15 residues. The CDR3 loop is CASSRGDSPAWPQHF. CDR3 sequence (DNA): TGTGCCAGTAGTCGCGGGGACAGCCCCGCGTGGCCCCAGCATTTT.

The V call is TRBV2, the J call TRBJ2-5; 7 bases map to TRBD2. Germline V gene sequence: CDR1 SNHLY, CDR2 FYNNEI. Trimming at V came to 6 bases and at J to 2 bases, leaving 6 bases not matched to a gene. The CDR3 extends over 14 amino acids. CDR3 in amino acids: CASRLEAGQETQYF. The CDR3 coding sequence is TGTGCCAGCAGACTCGAAGCGGGACAAGAGACCCAGTACTTC.

The chain joins TRBV5-1 to TRBJ2-3, with D tentatively TRBD1 (6 bases). This CDR3 contains 14 residues. Between the trimmed V and J ends, which lost 0 bases and 3 bases, there was a span of 8 bases. The V gene's germline CDR1 is SGHRS and CDR2 YFSETQ. The CDR3 loop is CASSLGQETDTQYF. In nucleotides, the CDR3 is TGCGCCAGCAGCTTGGGACAGGAGACAGATACGCAGTATTTT.

The V call is TRBV6-5, the J call TRBJ1-3, with a possible D match to TRBD1 (5 bases). Germline V gene lookup returns CDR1 MNHEY and CDR2 SVGAGI. This CDR3 has 14 residues. The V end lost 4 bases, the J end lost 3 bases, and 10 bases lay between the germline ends. This CDR3 reads CASSSRGVGNTIYF. The CDR3 nucleotides are TGTGCCAGCAGTTCCCGGGGGGTTGGAAACACCATATATTTT.

This clone was detected only a few times. The chain employs TRBV20-1 and TRBJ2-1, with 7 bases fitting TRBD2. Germline V gives CDR1 DFQATT, CDR2 SNEGSKA (reference sequence). V dropped 3 bases and J dropped 3; count of bases not matched to a gene: 11. The CDR3 length is 16 residues. CDR3 sequence: CSASSPAGVIYNEQFF. For the CDR3, the DNA is TGCAGTGCTAGTTCCCCCGCGGGGGTGATCTACAATGAGCAGTTCTTC.

This chain uses TRBV19 with TRBJ1-1; the D gene is possibly TRBD1 (6 bases). Germline V gene lookup returns CDR1 LNHDA and CDR2 SQIVND (reference sequence). This CDR3 comprises 13 residues. The V end was cut by 4 bases, the J end by 5 bases, with 11 bases between. CDR3 region: CASSRTQGTEAFF. The CDR3 DNA sequence: TGTGCCAGTAGTAGGACCCAGGGGACTGAAGCTTTCTTT. Complete variable domain (other parts from reference TRBV19 and TRBJ1-1): DGGITQSPKYLFRKEGQNVTLSCEQNLNHDAMYWYRQDPGQGLRLIYYSQIVNDFQKGDIAEGYSVSREKKESFPLTVTSAQKNPTAFYLCASSRTQGTEAFFGQGTRLTVV.

This rearrangement joins TRBV28 to TRBJ1-5; possible D gene TRBD1, 5 bases. Germline V gene lookup returns CDR1 MDHEN and CDR2 SYDVKM. V gave up 6 bases and J gave up 3 bases, with 6 bases separating them. The CDR3 spans 12 residues. The CDR3 DNA is TGTGCCAGCAGACAGGACAATCAGCCCCAGCATTTT. Its translation is CASRQDNQPQHF.

The genes are TRBV18 and TRBJ1-5; 8 bases are a match to TRBD1. Germline CDR1 reads KGHSH; CDR2 reads LQKENI. V trimming: 0 bases; J trimming: 9 bases; junction bases outside the gene matches: 7. CDR3 length: 15 residues. The CDR3 loop is CASSPPGQGNLPQHF. For the CDR3, the DNA is TGTGCCAGCTCACCACCTGGACAGGGAAACTTGCCCCAGCATTTT.